Listed below are T cell receptor beta chains from one sample, sequenced in a study of radiation and T cells in renal cell carcinoma. Clones were sequenced by immunoSEQ multiplex PCR, and TCRdb holds only the in-frame ones, with some missing. The profile shows 90,000 to 95,000 clones, 82% of them singletons. The starting material was blood, obtained from a patient whose treatment included radiotherapy and nephrectomy. The source is a man aged 55 to 70 with renal cell carcinoma. The CDR3 runs from the conserved cysteine through the conserved F or W.

>TRBV19
CASNPDRVRQPQHF
>TRBV6-5
CASSPFLAYEQYF
>TRBV11-1
CASSLGVGEDSAYNEQFF
>TRBV11-3
CASSQRSTDTQYF
>TRBV19
CASRPTGGATEAFF
>TRBV6-5
CASSLGQSYGYTF
>TRBV5-4
CASSSDRPYEQYF
>TRBV29-1
CSVGGAGNYEQYF
>TRBV29-1
CSVLGAGNTEAFF
>TRBV18
CASSPRLQTGGRDTEAFF
>TRBV7-9
CAFRQGYEQYF
>TRBV21-1
CASSKVGVRHSGGKHYEQYF
>TRBV9
CASSAGLVHEQYF
>TRBV7-9
CASSLAFGSPEQFF
>TRBV19
CASSLPPGREQYF
>TRBV19
CASTLDRGTGELFF
>TRBV4-1
CASSQPDRNSYEQYF
>TRBV7-3
CASSLTSRGEAFF
>TRBV28
CASSFTGNAQNQPQHF
>TRBV30
CAWSAGSGYEQYF
>TRBV4-2
CASSQEGREGEKLFF
>TRBV11-2
CASSLGFGTEYQETQYF
>TRBV6-5
CASSYSPALNTEAFF